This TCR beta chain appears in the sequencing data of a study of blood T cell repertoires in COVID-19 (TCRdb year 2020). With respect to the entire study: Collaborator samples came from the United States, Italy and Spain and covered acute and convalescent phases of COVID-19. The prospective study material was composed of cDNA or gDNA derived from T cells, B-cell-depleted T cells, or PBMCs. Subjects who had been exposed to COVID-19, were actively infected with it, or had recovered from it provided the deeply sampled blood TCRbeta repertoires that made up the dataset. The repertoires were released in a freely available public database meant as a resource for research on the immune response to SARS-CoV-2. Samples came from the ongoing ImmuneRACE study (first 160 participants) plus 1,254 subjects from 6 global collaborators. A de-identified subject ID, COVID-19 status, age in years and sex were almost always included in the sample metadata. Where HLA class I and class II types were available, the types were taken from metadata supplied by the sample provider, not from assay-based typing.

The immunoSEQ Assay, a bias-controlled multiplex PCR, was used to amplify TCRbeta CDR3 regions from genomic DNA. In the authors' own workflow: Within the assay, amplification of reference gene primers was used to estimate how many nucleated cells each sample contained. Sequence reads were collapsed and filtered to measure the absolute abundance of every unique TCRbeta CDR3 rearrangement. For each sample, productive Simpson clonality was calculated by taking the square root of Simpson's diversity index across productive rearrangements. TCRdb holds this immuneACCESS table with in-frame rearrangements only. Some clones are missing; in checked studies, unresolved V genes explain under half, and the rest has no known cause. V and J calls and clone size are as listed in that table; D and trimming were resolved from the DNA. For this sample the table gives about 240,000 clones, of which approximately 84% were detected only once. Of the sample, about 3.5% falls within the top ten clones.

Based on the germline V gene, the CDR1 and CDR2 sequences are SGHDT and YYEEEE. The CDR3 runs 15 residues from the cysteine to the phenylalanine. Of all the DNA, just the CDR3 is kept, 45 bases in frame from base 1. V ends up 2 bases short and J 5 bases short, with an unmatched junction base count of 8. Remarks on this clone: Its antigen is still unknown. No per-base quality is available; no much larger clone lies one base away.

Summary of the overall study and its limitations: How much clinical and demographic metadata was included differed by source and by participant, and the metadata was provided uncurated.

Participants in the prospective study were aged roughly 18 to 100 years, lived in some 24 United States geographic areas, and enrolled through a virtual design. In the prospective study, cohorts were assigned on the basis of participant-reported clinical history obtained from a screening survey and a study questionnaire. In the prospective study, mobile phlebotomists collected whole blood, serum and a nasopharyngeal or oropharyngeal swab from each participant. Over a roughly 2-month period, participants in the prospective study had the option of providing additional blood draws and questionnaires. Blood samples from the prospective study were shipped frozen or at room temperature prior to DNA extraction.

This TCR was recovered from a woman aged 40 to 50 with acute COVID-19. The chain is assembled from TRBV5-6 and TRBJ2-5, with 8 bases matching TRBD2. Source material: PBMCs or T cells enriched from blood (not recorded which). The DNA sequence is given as TGTGCCAGCAGCTTAGGGCCTAGCGGGCGGGAGACCCAGTACTTC. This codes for CASSLGPSGRETQYF.